This TCR beta chain was identified during a study of response to subunit inactivated influenza vaccine. Findings and caveats of the study: T cells newly recruited by each seasonal influenza vaccination are few, the authors suggested.

The CDR3 is 20 amino acids. J gave up 0 bases and V 0 bases, and 14 bases lay outside the gene matches. CDR1 and CDR2 from the germline V gene are DFQATT and SNEGSKA (reference sequence). From the RT-PCR reads, TCRdb called clonotypes with MiXCR, one entry per CDR3 protein. The profile shows roughly 150,000 distinct CDR3 sequences, roughly a tenth of them singletons. In this sample, this clonotype turned up many times. The antigen is unknown. V is TRBV20-1 and J is TRBJ2-2; the match to TRBD2 covers 9 bases. The TCR sequence derives from a man aged 50 to 60 who received an inactivated influenza vaccine. This sample comprised non-naive T cells sorted from PBMCs, obtained 35 to 45 days after vaccination. In nucleotides, the CDR3 is TGCAGTGCTAGAGAGCCTGACAGCGGGGGGACGAGATCGAACACCGGGGAGCTGTTTTTT. This sequence encodes CSAREPDSGGTRSNTGELFF.